The rows below give T cell receptor beta chains drawn from one sample of a study of blood T cell repertoires in COVID-19. Repertoires were generated with immunoSEQ multiplex PCR, while TCRdb's copy carries only in-frame clones and drops some. The sample shows around 250,000 clones, more than 70% of them seen only once. The source material was PBMCs or T cells enriched from blood (not recorded which). The receptors shown here come from a woman aged 35 to 49 with acute COVID-19. CDR3s include the opening cysteine and the closing phenylalanine or tryptophan. Each record gives: D gene, V gene, clone size, J gene, CDR3 DNA, CDR3 protein. The D gene is left open where the match is weak. The size of a clone is reported for some rows only, either as once, few or many, or as a class for expanded clones.

NA	TRBV7-8	NA	TRBJ1-5	TGTGCCAGCAGCCCAGCCAGGGGAAGCAATCAGCCCCAGCATTTT	CASSPARGSNQPQHF
TRBD1	TRBV7-6	NA	TRBJ1-3	TGTGCCAGCAGCTTGGCTACAGGGGACCGAAACACCATATATTTT	CASSLATGDRNTIYF
TRBD1	TRBV12-5	NA	TRBJ1-1	TGTGCTAGTGAACCGACAGGGGGCAGAAGCGGAGCTTTCTTT	CASEPTGGRSGAFF
NA	TRBV12-3/TRBV12-4	NA	TRBJ1-5	TGTGCCAGCAGTTTCGGGGGGGGTCAGCCCCAGCATTTT	CASSFGGGQPQHF
NA	TRBV27	once	TRBJ1-1	TGTGCCAGCAGTTTAGCCGGGTACGCTGAAGCTTTCTTT	CASSLAGYAEAFF
TRBD1	TRBV6-5	NA	TRBJ2-1	TGTGCCAGCAGTTACCCCGGGACAGGATTCTACAATGAGCAGTTCTTC	CASSYPGTGFYNEQFF
NA	TRBV2	NA	TRBJ1-4	TGTGCCAGCAGTGACAGGGCTGAAAAACTGTTTTTT	CASSDRAEKLFF
NA	TRBV19	NA	TRBJ1-5	TGTGCCAGTAGTATTCGGAGGGTAAATCAGCCCCAGCATTTT	CASSIRRVNQPQHF
NA	TRBV25-1	NA	TRBJ2-1	TGTGCCAGCAGTGAATTGAGAGGTTCGCTGTTCTTC	CASSELRGSLFF
NA	TRBV6-5	once	TRBJ1-1	TGTGCCAGCAGTTACTCTACTCAGGGCCACACTGAAGCTTTCTTT	CASSYSTQGHTEAFF
NA	TRBV21-1	NA	TRBJ2-7	TGTGCCAGCAGCACGAGAAAGACCTACGAGCAGTACTTC	CASSTRKTYEQYF
TRBD1	TRBV10-3	NA	TRBJ2-2	TGTGCCATCAGTGGGACAGGGGTGACCACCGGGGAGCTGTTTTTT	CAISGTGVTTGELFF
NA	TRBV7-2	few	TRBJ2-5	TGTGCCAGCAGTTGGGGGGTACAAGAGACCCAGTACTTC	CASSWGVQETQYF
NA	TRBV5-1	NA	TRBJ2-7	TGCGCCAGCAGATTAAACAACTACGAGCAGTACTTC	CASRLNNYEQYF
NA	TRBV18	NA	TRBJ1-4	TGTGCCAGCTCCCGCACGGGAGGGGAAGATAAAAAACTGTTTTTT	CASSRTGGEDKKLFF
NA	TRBV27	NA	TRBJ2-7	TGTGCCAGCAGTCCCACAGGGTTCTCTTACGAGCAGTACTTC	CASSPTGFSYEQYF
TRBD2	TRBV19	NA	TRBJ2-1	TGTGCCAGTAGTAGAACTAGCGGCCCTTTATACAATGAGCAGTTCTTC	CASSRTSGPLYNEQFF
NA	TRBV6-5	NA	TRBJ2-1	TGTGCCAGCAGCGATGGACAGTTCTACAATGAGCAGTTCTTC	CASSDGQFYNEQFF
NA	TRBV24-1	NA	TRBJ2-2	TGTGCCACCAGTGATTTGCTAAACACCGGGGAGCTGTTTTTT	CATSDLLNTGELFF
NA	TRBV27	NA	TRBJ2-1	TGTGCCAGCAGTTTCTCGGGAGCGGTCTACAATGAGCAGTTCTTC	CASSFSGAVYNEQFF
TRBD1	TRBV30	once	TRBJ2-2	TGTGCCTGGAATAGGGACAGCACCGGGGAGCTGTTTTTT	CAWNRDSTGELFF
NA	TRBV12-3/TRBV12-4	NA	TRBJ1-4	TGTGCCAGCAGTTCGCGGAACAATGAAAAACTGTTTTTT	CASSSRNNEKLFF
TRBD1	TRBV5-6	once	TRBJ1-5	TGTGCCAGCAGCTTGTGGGGTGGGACAGGGATTTTTTCCAATCAGCCCCAGCATTTT	CASSLWGGTGIFSNQPQHF
NA	TRBV28	once	TRBJ1-4	TGTGCCAGCAGTTTGAGCGGGCCGGTCGGTGAAAAACTGTTTTTT	CASSLSGPVGEKLFF
TRBD2	TRBV9	once	TRBJ2-2	TGTGCCAGCAGCGTAGATAGACACGGCGGGAGGGCCACCGGGGAGCTGTTTTTT	CASSVDRHGGRATGELFF
NA	TRBV2	NA	TRBJ1-6	TGTGCCAGCAACGAACAGGGCCCGTCCAATAATTCACCCCTCCACTTT	CASNEQGPSNNSPLHF
TRBD1	TRBV11-2	NA	TRBJ1-1	TGTGCCAGCAGCTTCCGACAGGGTTACACTGAAGCTTTCTTT	CASSFRQGYTEAFF
TRBD1	TRBV24-1	NA	TRBJ1-1	TGTGCCACCAGTGTAGGGCAGGGGGCCTCTGAAGCTTTCTTT	CATSVGQGASEAFF
TRBD1	TRBV7-9	NA	TRBJ1-3	TGTGCCAGCAGCTTACGGCTAGACAGGGAAACTGGAAACACCATATATTTT	CASSLRLDRETGNTIYF
TRBD1	TRBV28	NA	TRBJ1-5	TGTGCCAGCAGTCCGACAGGGTCTCTACAGCCCCAGCATTTT	CASSPTGSLQPQHF
TRBD1	TRBV6-5	NA	TRBJ1-2	TGTGCCAGCAGAACTCCTCAGGGGGAGTCTGGCTACACCTTC	CASRTPQGESGYTF
NA	TRBV20-1	NA	TRBJ1-2	TGCAGTGCTAGTCGCGGTTCGGGCTACACCTTC	CSASRGSGYTF
TRBD1	TRBV19	NA	TRBJ1-5	TGTGCCAGTACAGGGGGAGTGAGGACAGATAGCAATCAGCCCCAGCATTTT	CASTGGVRTDSNQPQHF
NA	TRBV5-1	NA	TRBJ1-1	TGCGCCAGCAGCTTGGACAGGGCGATGAACACTGAAGCTTTCTTT	CASSLDRAMNTEAFF
TRBD2	TRBV3-1/TRBV3-2	NA	TRBJ2-1	TGTGCCAGCAGCTCAAAGAGAATGGGACTAGCGGGAGGAGGTTACAATGAGCAGTTCTTC	CASSSKRMGLAGGGYNEQFF
NA	TRBV18	NA	TRBJ1-2	TGTGCCAGCTCACCACCTGGCCAGGCTCGTTCTGGCTACACCTTC	CASSPPGQARSGYTF
TRBD1	TRBV23-1	NA	TRBJ2-1	TGCGCCAGGCCCCGACAGGGCTCCTACAATGAGCAGTTCTTC	CARPRQGSYNEQFF
NA	TRBV12-3/TRBV12-4	NA	TRBJ1-5	TGTGCCAGCAGCCCTTCGAGTCAGCCCCAGCATTTT	CASSPSSQPQHF
NA	TRBV7-9	NA	TRBJ2-5	TGTGCCAGCAGCTTCCCGTCCTCAAGACAGGTCCAAGAAGAGACCCAGTACTTC	CASSFPSSRQVQEETQYF
NA	TRBV5-1	NA	TRBJ2-2	TGCGCCAGCAGAACTCAACCCACCGGGGAGCTGTTTTTT	CASRTQPTGELFF
TRBD1	TRBV5-1	NA	TRBJ2-7	TGCGCCAGCAGCCCCGGGACAGGAGGCTACGAGCAGTACTTC	CASSPGTGGYEQYF
NA	TRBV2	NA	TRBJ2-5	TGTGCCAGCAAGGCAGGGTTATCGGGAGAGACCCAGTACTTC	CASKAGLSGETQYF